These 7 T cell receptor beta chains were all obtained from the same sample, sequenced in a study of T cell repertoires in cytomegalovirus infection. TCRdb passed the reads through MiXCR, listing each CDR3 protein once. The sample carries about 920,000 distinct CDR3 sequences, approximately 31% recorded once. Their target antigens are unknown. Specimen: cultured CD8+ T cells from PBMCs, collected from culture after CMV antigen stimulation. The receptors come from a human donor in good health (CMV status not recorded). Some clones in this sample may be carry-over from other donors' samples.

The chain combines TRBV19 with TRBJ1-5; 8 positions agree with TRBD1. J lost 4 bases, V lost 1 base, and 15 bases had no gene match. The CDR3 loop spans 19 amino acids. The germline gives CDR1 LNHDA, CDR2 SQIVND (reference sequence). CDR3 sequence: CASSIGGKDRAFYNQPQHF. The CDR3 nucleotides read TGTGCCAGTAGTATAGGGGGAAAGGACAGGGCGTTTTATAATCAGCCCCAGCATTTT.

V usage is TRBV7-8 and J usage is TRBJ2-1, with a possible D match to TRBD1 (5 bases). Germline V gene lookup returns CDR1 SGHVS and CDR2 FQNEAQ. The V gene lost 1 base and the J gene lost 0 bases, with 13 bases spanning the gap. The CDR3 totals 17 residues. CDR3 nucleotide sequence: TGTGCCAGCAGCTTAGAATGGGCGACAGTCTCCTACAATGAGCAGTTCTTC. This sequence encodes CASSLEWATVSYNEQFF.

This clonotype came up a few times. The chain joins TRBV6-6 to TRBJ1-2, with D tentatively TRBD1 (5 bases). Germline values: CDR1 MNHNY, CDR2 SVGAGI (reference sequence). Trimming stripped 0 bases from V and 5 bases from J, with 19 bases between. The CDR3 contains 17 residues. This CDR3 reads CASSYSSRDAGQYGYTF. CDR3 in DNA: TGTGCCAGCAGTTACTCGAGCAGGGACGCCGGTCAGTATGGCTACACCTTC.

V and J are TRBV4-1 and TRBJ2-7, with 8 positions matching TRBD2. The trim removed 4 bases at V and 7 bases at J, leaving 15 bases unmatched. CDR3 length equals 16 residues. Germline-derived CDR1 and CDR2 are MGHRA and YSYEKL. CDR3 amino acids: CASSLRGVAGIGEQYF. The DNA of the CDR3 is TGCGCCAGCAGCCTCAGGGGCGTAGCGGGGATCGGGGAGCAGTACTTC.

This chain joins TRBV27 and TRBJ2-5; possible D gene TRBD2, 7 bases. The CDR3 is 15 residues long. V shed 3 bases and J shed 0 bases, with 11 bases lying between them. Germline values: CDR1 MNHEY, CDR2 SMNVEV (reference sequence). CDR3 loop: CASSFGGGDQETQYF. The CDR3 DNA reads TGTGCCAGCAGTTTCGGAGGGGGGGACCAAGAGACCCAGTACTTC.

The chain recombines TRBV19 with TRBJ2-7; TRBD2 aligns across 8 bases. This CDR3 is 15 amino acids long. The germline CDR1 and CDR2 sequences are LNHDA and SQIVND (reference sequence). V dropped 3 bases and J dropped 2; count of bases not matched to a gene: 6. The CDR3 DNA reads TGTGCCAGTAGTATTAGCGGGACGGGGACCTACGAGCAGTACTTC. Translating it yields CASSISGTGTYEQYF.

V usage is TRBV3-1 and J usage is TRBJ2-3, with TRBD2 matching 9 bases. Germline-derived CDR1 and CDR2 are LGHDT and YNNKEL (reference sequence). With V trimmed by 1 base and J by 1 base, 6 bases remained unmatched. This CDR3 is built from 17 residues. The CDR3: CASSQVAAGGGTDTQYF. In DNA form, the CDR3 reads TGTGCCAGCAGCCAAGTTGCAGCGGGGGGAGGCACAGATACGCAGTATTTT.